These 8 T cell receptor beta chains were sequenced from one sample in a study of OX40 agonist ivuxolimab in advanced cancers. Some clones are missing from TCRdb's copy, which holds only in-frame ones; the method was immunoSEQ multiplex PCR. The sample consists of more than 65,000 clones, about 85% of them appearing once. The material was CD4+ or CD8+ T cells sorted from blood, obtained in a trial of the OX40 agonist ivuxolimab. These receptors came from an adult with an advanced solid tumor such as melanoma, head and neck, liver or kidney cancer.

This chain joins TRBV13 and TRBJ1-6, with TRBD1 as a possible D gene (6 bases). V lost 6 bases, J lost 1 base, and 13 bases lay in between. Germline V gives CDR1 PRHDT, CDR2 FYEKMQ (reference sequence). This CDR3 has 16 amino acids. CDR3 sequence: CASRAHRASYNSPLHF. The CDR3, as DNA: TGTGCCAGCAGGGCCCACAGGGCTTCCTATAATTCACCCCTCCACTTT.

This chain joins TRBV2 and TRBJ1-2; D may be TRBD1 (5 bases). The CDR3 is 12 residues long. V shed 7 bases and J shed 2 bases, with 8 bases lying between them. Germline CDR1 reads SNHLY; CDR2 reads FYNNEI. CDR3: CASMAGNYGYTF. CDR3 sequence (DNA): TGTGCCAGCATGGCAGGGAACTATGGCTACACCTTC.

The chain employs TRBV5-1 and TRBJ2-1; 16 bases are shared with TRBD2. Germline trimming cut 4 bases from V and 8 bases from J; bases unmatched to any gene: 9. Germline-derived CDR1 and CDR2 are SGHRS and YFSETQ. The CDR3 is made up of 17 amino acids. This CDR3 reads CASSPTGTSGGADEQFF. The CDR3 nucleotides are TGCGCCAGCAGCCCGACCGGGACTAGCGGGGGGGCTGATGAGCAGTTCTTC.

Written as DNA, the CDR3 is TGTGCCAGTAGTATGGGCAGCCCCACCGGGGAGCTGTTTTTT. Residues: CASSMGSPTGELFF. This sequence joins TRBV19 and TRBJ2-2, with D hard to call. V lost 3 bases and J lost 4, with 9 bases in between. The CDR3 loop spans 14 amino acids. Looked up from germline, CDR1 is LNHDA and CDR2 is SQIVND (reference sequence). The full variable domain, in which reference TRBV19 and TRBJ2-2 provide the parts outside the CDR3, is DGGITQSPKYLFRKEGQNVTLSCEQNLNHDAMYWYRQDPGQGLRLIYYSQIVNDFQKGDIAEGYSVSREKKESFPLTVTSAQKNPTAFYLCASSMGSPTGELFFGEGSRLTVL.

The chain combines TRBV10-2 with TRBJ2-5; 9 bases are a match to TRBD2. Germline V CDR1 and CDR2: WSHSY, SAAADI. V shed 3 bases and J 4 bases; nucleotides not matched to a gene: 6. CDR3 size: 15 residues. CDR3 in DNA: TGCGCCAGCAGTGAATTTGCGGGAGGGGGAGAGACCCAGTACTTC. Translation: CASSEFAGGGETQYF.

CDR3 sequence: CASSRDRNSGNTIYF. CDR3 sequence (DNA): TGTGCCAGCAGCCGGGACCGTAATTCTGGAAACACCATATATTTT. The V gene is TRBV11-3, the J gene TRBJ1-3; TRBD1 is a possible D gene (5 bases). Germline V CDR1 and CDR2: SGHNT, YENEEA. Deletions cut 5 bases from V and 1 base from J, with 12 bases between. The CDR3 totals 15 residues.

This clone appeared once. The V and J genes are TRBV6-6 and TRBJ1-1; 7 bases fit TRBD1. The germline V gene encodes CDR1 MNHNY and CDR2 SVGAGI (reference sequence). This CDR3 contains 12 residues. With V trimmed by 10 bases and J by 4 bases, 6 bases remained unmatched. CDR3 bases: TGTGCCACCAGACAGGGTCCCACTGAAGCTTTCTTT. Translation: CATRQGPTEAFF.

This CDR3 is CASSFGGGTGANVLTF. The CDR3 DNA reads as TGTGCCAGCAGCTTCGGGGGAGGAACTGGGGCCAACGTCCTGACTTTC. This chain joins TRBV5-4 and TRBJ2-6; maybe TRBD2 (6 bases). The germline V gene encodes CDR1 SGHNT and CDR2 YYREEE (reference sequence). The CDR3 has 16 amino acids. V gave up 2 bases and J gave up 2 bases, with 11 bases separating them.